The text below deals with one T cell receptor (beta chain). Antigen: not known. The data stem from a study of cytomegalovirus exposure and HLA in healthy donors. Study-wide results and caveats: Prior analysis indicated that the majority of TCR beta V segments exhibited productivity approximately 87% or approximately 30% of the time. By HLA locus, TCR association rates varied in a later analysis, with DRB1 showing the most and HLA-C the fewest. Later analysis suggested most CMV-associated TCR beta chains were HLA-restricted. Analysis performed later found about 18,000 TCR beta sequences associated with HLA alleles at 0.05 false discovery rate.

The PCR contained 60 Vbeta and 13 Jbeta primers. The protocol was immunoSEQ multiplex PCR, while the TCRdb copy is restricted to in-frame clones and leaves out a portion. The sample holds 120,000 or so clones; roughly four fifths are singletons and the top ten take 11%. CDR3 length equals 16 residues. CDR1 is PRHDT and CDR2 is FYEKMQ in the germline V gene (reference sequence). V lost 3 bases to trimming and J lost 0 bases, with 14 bases between them. The chain combines TRBV13 with TRBJ1-1; D possibly corresponds to TRBD1 (5 bases). The sample was PBMCs. This clonotype was obtained from a male donor in good health and CMV-seropositive. CDR3 in amino acids: CASSFRGRPMNTEAFF. CDR3 bases: TGTGCCAGCAGCTTCCGGGGGAGGCCCATGAACACTGAAGCTTTCTTT.